These 2 T cell receptor beta chains were sequenced from one sample in a study of T cell repertoires in cytomegalovirus infection. Their specific antigens are unknown. TCRdb fed the reads into MiXCR, producing one record per CDR3 protein. Found here are 700,000 to 900,000 distinct CDR3 sequences, 25% to 30% of them singletons; the top ten hold around 12%. Material: cultured CD8+ T cells from PBMCs, obtained from culture after CMV antigen stimulation. The receptors come from a human donor in good health (CMV status not recorded). Some clones in this sample may be carry-over from other donors' samples.

CDR3 sequence (DNA): TGTGCCAGCAGCCCGCCTCTACAGGTTATCGGCGAAAAACTGTTTTTT. This sequence encodes CASSPPLQVIGEKLFF. The gene calls are TRBV12-3 or TRBV12-4 and TRBJ1-4; a weak D match, TRBD1 (5 bases). The CDR3 is 16 amino acids. Trimming cost V 6 bases and J 8 bases, with 22 bases left between them.

Note on this clonotype: Given a much more abundant clone one base away, this may be a read error. The chain combines TRBV7-3 with TRBJ2-1; possibly TRBD2 for D (6 bases). CDR3 length: 16 amino acids. In germline, CDR1 is SGHTA, CDR2 FQGTGA. Here the CDR3 reads CTSSPRYTGGYNEQFF. The CDR3 DNA reads as TGTACCAGCAGCCCCCGGTACACTGGGGGGTACAATGAGCAGTTCTTC.